A selection of T cell receptor beta chains follows, all from one sample in a study of vaccination effects on CD4 cells after COVID-19. These receptors are not linked to any known antigen. Measured with immunoSEQ multiplex PCR; TCRdb has only the in-frame clones, and not every one. Among 70,000 or so clones, about 74% were seen once, and the ten largest hold roughly 2%. Sequences were derived from CD4+ T cells from PBMCs cultured without peptide, sampled before COVID-19 vaccination. These receptors came from a human donor who received a COVID-19 vaccine. The CDR3 runs from the conserved cysteine through the conserved F or W. Each record gives: J gene, clone size, D gene, V gene, CDR3 DNA, CDR3 protein. The D gene is left open where the match is weak. Expanded clones are given a class, and other clones once, few, many or no size at all.

J gene: TRBJ1-1
clone size: -
D gene: TRBD1
V gene: TRBV23-1
CDR3 DNA: TGCGCCAGCAGTCAGCGATCGGACAGGGGGAACACTGAAGCTTTCTTT
CDR3 protein: CASSQRSDRGNTEAFF

J gene: TRBJ1-2
clone size: few
D gene: TRBD1
V gene: TRBV27
CDR3 DNA: TGTGCCAGCAGTTTATATGGACAGGGCCCAAACTATGGCTACACCTTC
CDR3 protein: CASSLYGQGPNYGYTF

J gene: TRBJ2-3
clone size: -
D gene: -
V gene: TRBV2
CDR3 DNA: TGTGCCAGCAAGGGGACCTACACAGATACGCAGTATTTT
CDR3 protein: CASKGTYTDTQYF

J gene: TRBJ1-6
clone size: few
D gene: -
V gene: TRBV7-2
CDR3 DNA: TGTGCCAGCAGCTTAGGTTTACGGACCCCAAGAAGGTCACCCCTCCACTTT
CDR3 protein: CASSLGLRTPRRSPLHF

J gene: TRBJ2-6
clone size: -
D gene: -
V gene: TRBV28
CDR3 DNA: TGTGCCAGCAGCCGGCGCGGTACTGGGGCCAACGTCCTGACTTTC
CDR3 protein: CASSRRGTGANVLTF

J gene: TRBJ1-2
clone size: -
D gene: TRBD1
V gene: TRBV5-1
CDR3 DNA: TGCGCCAGCAGCTTGGAGGTGGCAGGGGGCCATGGCTACACCTTC
CDR3 protein: CASSLEVAGGHGYTF

J gene: TRBJ2-3
clone size: -
D gene: TRBD1
V gene: TRBV5-8
CDR3 DNA: TGTGCCAGCAGCTCGTACCAGTTGACAGGGTTTACAGATACGCAGTATTTT
CDR3 protein: CASSSYQLTGFTDTQYF

J gene: TRBJ1-3
clone size: -
D gene: TRBD1
V gene: TRBV5-6
CDR3 DNA: TGTGCCAGCAGCGCCGGGACAGGGGCTGGAAACACCATATATTTT
CDR3 protein: CASSAGTGAGNTIYF

J gene: TRBJ1-2
clone size: few
D gene: -
V gene: TRBV13
CDR3 DNA: TGTGCCAGCAGCTTAGGCCGTGGGGGCTGGTTGTATGGCTACACCTTC
CDR3 protein: CASSLGRGGWLYGYTF

J gene: TRBJ1-6
clone size: -
D gene: TRBD1
V gene: TRBV3-1/TRBV3-2
CDR3 DNA: TGTGCCAGCAGTTTAGGACAGGGGGGTTCACCCCTCCACTTT
CDR3 protein: CASSLGQGGSPLHF

J gene: TRBJ1-1
clone size: -
D gene: -
V gene: TRBV9
CDR3 DNA: TGTGCCAGCAGCGCTAGTCTGAACACTGAAGCATTCTTT
CDR3 protein: CASSASLNTEAFF

J gene: TRBJ2-5
clone size: once
D gene: -
V gene: TRBV5-5
CDR3 DNA: TGTGCCAGCAGCTCGGCGGACAGCCGGCAAGAGACCCAGTACTTC
CDR3 protein: CASSSADSRQETQYF

J gene: TRBJ1-3
clone size: -
D gene: -
V gene: TRBV25-1
CDR3 DNA: TGTGCCAGCAGTGCATCCAGGGGTGCCGGAAACACCATATATTTT
CDR3 protein: CASSASRGAGNTIYF

J gene: TRBJ1-2
clone size: few
D gene: -
V gene: TRBV5-1
CDR3 DNA: TGCGCCAGCAGCTTCGGGAACTATGGCTACACCTTC
CDR3 protein: CASSFGNYGYTF

J gene: TRBJ2-3
clone size: -
D gene: TRBD2
V gene: TRBV18
CDR3 DNA: TGTGCCAGCTCCCCATTGACCTTAGCGGGGGGAACAGATACGCAGTATTTT
CDR3 protein: CASSPLTLAGGTDTQYF

J gene: TRBJ2-5
clone size: -
D gene: -
V gene: TRBV7-3
CDR3 DNA: TGTGCCAGCAGCCTTACGGGACGGACCCAAGAGACCCAGTACTTC
CDR3 protein: CASSLTGRTQETQYF

J gene: TRBJ2-5
clone size: -
D gene: -
V gene: TRBV7-2
CDR3 DNA: TGTGCCAGCAGCCCCGGACGGGGACGGGAGACCCAGTACTTC
CDR3 protein: CASSPGRGRETQYF

J gene: TRBJ2-6
clone size: once
D gene: -
V gene: TRBV18
CDR3 DNA: TGTGCCAGCTCATCGGGACGGGTCCAATCTGGGGCCAACGTCCTGACTTTC
CDR3 protein: CASSSGRVQSGANVLTF

J gene: TRBJ1-1
clone size: -
D gene: -
V gene: TRBV12-2
CDR3 DNA: TGTGCAAGTCGCTTACGAGGCAGGGAAATGAACACTGAAGCTTTCTTT
CDR3 protein: CASRLRGREMNTEAFF

J gene: TRBJ1-3
clone size: -
D gene: TRBD1
V gene: TRBV9
CDR3 DNA: TGTGCCAGCAGCGTAAACCAGGGGGAACGAAACACCATATATTTT
CDR3 protein: CASSVNQGERNTIYF

J gene: TRBJ2-6
clone size: -
D gene: -
V gene: TRBV7-9
CDR3 DNA: TGTGCCAGCAGCCGGGACACCTACTCTGGGGCCAACGTCCTGACTTTC
CDR3 protein: CASSRDTYSGANVLTF

J gene: TRBJ1-5
clone size: few
D gene: -
V gene: TRBV21-1
CDR3 DNA: TGTGCCAGCAGCTCACCCAGGCCCAATCAGCCCCAGCATTTT
CDR3 protein: CASSSPRPNQPQHF

J gene: TRBJ1-6
clone size: -
D gene: -
V gene: TRBV6-1
CDR3 DNA: TGTGCCAGCAGTGAAGCGGGAGGAGTTAGAACACCCCTCCACTTT
CDR3 protein: CASSEAGGVRTPLHF

J gene: TRBJ1-1
clone size: -
D gene: -
V gene: TRBV12-3/TRBV12-4
CDR3 DNA: TGTGCCAGCAGTCTCCAACGGCTGGAAGCTTTCTTT
CDR3 protein: CASSLQRLEAFF

J gene: TRBJ2-2
clone size: -
D gene: -
V gene: TRBV27
CDR3 DNA: TGTGCCAGCAGTTTACTCGGAAACACCGGGGAGCTGTTTTTT
CDR3 protein: CASSLLGNTGELFF

J gene: TRBJ2-2
clone size: few
D gene: -
V gene: TRBV18
CDR3 DNA: TGTGCCAGCTCACCTTTTGCGCCCGGGGAGCTGTTTTTT
CDR3 protein: CASSPFAPGELFF

J gene: TRBJ1-2
clone size: -
D gene: -
V gene: TRBV10-3
CDR3 DNA: TGTGCCATCAGTGATTATCTGTCTGGTAATGGCTACACCTTC
CDR3 protein: CAISDYLSGNGYTF

J gene: TRBJ1-1
clone size: -
D gene: -
V gene: TRBV2
CDR3 DNA: TGTGCCAGCAGTGAAGGCAGGGCTTTGAACACTGAAGCTTTCTTT
CDR3 protein: CASSEGRALNTEAFF

J gene: TRBJ2-3
clone size: -
D gene: TRBD2
V gene: TRBV5-1
CDR3 DNA: TGCGCCAGCAGCTCCCTAGCGGGGGGAAACACAGATACGCAGTATTTT
CDR3 protein: CASSSLAGGNTDTQYF

J gene: TRBJ1-1
clone size: few
D gene: -
V gene: TRBV2
CDR3 DNA: TGTGCCAGCAGTGAACATACGAACACTGAAGCTTTCTTT
CDR3 protein: CASSEHTNTEAFF

J gene: TRBJ2-2
clone size: once
D gene: -
V gene: TRBV4-1
CDR3 DNA: TGCGCCAGCAGCCAAGTGGTCCCCATGGCTACCGGGGAGCTGTTTTTT
CDR3 protein: CASSQVVPMATGELFF

J gene: TRBJ1-1
clone size: -
D gene: -
V gene: TRBV20-1
CDR3 DNA: TGCAGTGCTAATGCGAACACTGAAGCTTTCTTT
CDR3 protein: CSANANTEAFF

J gene: TRBJ2-5
clone size: -
D gene: -
V gene: TRBV28
CDR3 DNA: TGTGCCAGCAGTTGGTCGTCCTTCGGGACAAAACAAGAGACCCAGTACTTC
CDR3 protein: CASSWSSFGTKQETQYF

J gene: TRBJ1-6
clone size: few
D gene: -
V gene: TRBV2
CDR3 DNA: TGTGCCAGCAACGGGCCCTACCTTAATTCACCCCTCCACTTT
CDR3 protein: CASNGPYLNSPLHF

J gene: TRBJ1-4
clone size: -
D gene: -
V gene: TRBV7-2
CDR3 DNA: TGTGCCAGCAGCTTATCCCTACACGGTAATGAAAAACTGTTTTTT
CDR3 protein: CASSLSLHGNEKLFF

J gene: TRBJ1-5
clone size: -
D gene: -
V gene: TRBV27
CDR3 DNA: TGTGCCAGCAGTTCCCTCGGGAACAATCAGCCCCAGCATTTT
CDR3 protein: CASSSLGNNQPQHF